A selection of T cell receptor beta chains follows, all from one sample in a study of control samples from healthy donors and cancer patients. Clones were sequenced by immunoSEQ multiplex PCR, and TCRdb holds only the in-frame ones, with some missing. In the table there are around 13,000 clones, more than 85% of which are singletons. The sample consisted of PBMCs. All receptors derive from a man older than 75 with lung cancer. Both conserved end residues are part of each CDR3. D genes are given only for firm matches. The size of a clone is reported for some rows only, either as once, few or many, or as a class for expanded clones.

NA	NA	TRBV5-1	TRBJ2-3	CASSLVQGGGPSTDTQYF	TGCGCCAGCAGCTTGGTTCAGGGTGGGGGCCCTAGCACAGATACGCAGTATTTT
NA	NA	TRBV12-3/TRBV12-4	TRBJ2-3	CASSQGTDTQYF	TGTGCCAGCAGTCAAGGGACAGATACGCAGTATTTT
NA	NA	TRBV14	TRBJ1-1	CASSQWNSMNTEAFF	TGTGCCAGCAGCCAATGGAACAGCATGAACACTGAAGCTTTCTTT
NA	once	TRBV4-1	TRBJ2-1	CASSQDQGYEQFF	TGCGCCAGCAGCCAAGATCAGGGCTATGAGCAGTTCTTC
NA	NA	TRBV4-1	TRBJ2-5	CASSPIRGGETQYF	TGCGCCAGCAGCCCGATCAGGGGGGGAGAGACCCAGTACTTC
TRBD2	NA	TRBV18	TRBJ2-1	CASSRTSGPPNEQFF	TGTGCCAGCTCGAGGACTAGCGGGCCTCCTAATGAGCAGTTCTTC
NA	once	TRBV4-1	TRBJ1-3	CASSQPGASGNTIYF	TGCGCCAGCAGCCAACCAGGGGCTTCTGGAAACACCATATATTTT
NA	NA	TRBV11-3	TRBJ1-1	CASSPGGTEAFF	TGTGCCAGCAGCCCCGGAGGTACTGAAGCTTTCTTT
NA	NA	TRBV5-1	TRBJ1-1	CASSRAINTEAFF	TGCGCCAGCTCGAGAGCGATTAACACTGAAGCTTTCTTT
TRBD1	once	TRBV5-1	TRBJ2-1	CASSSGTGGAYNEQFF	TGCGCCAGCAGCTCGGGGACAGGGGGTGCGTACAATGAGCAGTTCTTC
NA	NA	TRBV5-1	TRBJ1-1	CASSLARGSQYTEAFF	TGCGCCAGCAGCTTGGCTAGGGGGAGTCAGTACACTGAAGCTTTCTTT
NA	NA	TRBV12-3/TRBV12-4	TRBJ1-2	CASSLGVGYTF	TGTGCCAGCAGTTTGGGGGTCGGCTACACCTTC
NA	once	TRBV5-1	TRBJ1-6	CASSPAIGSNPYTALYNSPLHF	TGCGCCAGCAGCCCCGCCATTGGGTCGAATCCCTATACCGCTCTGTATAATTCACCCCTCCACTTT
TRBD2	NA	TRBV7-2	TRBJ2-1	CASSPDSGGPGNEQFF	TGTGCCAGCAGCCCCGATAGCGGGGGGCCAGGGAATGAGCAGTTCTTC
TRBD1	NA	TRBV4-1	TRBJ2-5	CASSFSGTGDQETQYF	TGCGCCAGCAGTTTTTCTGGGACAGGGGACCAAGAGACCCAGTACTTC
TRBD1	once	TRBV7-2	TRBJ2-7	CASSSQRGQGGKDEQYF	TGTGCCAGCAGTTCACAAAGGGGGCAGGGCGGAAAAGATGAGCAGTACTTC
TRBD2	NA	TRBV11-2	TRBJ2-5	CASSLEGSGGPGAQYF	TGTGCCAGCAGCTTAGAGGGTAGCGGGGGCCCAGGGGCCCAGTACTTC
NA	NA	TRBV28	TRBJ2-1	CASAKGGSVNEQFF	TGTGCCAGCGCTAAAGGGGGATCGGTTAATGAGCAGTTCTTC
NA	NA	TRBV28	TRBJ1-4	CASSPPRGGNEKLFF	TGTGCCAGCAGTCCCCCCCGGGGGGGGAATGAAAAACTGTTTTTT
NA	NA	TRBV3-1/TRBV3-2	TRBJ2-7	CASSQETRVWELEQYF	TGTGCCAGCAGCCAAGAAACAAGGGTATGGGAACTCGAGCAGTACTTC
TRBD1	NA	TRBV4-3	TRBJ1-2	CASSQEYRTGIGYTF	TGCGCCAGCAGCCAAGAGTACCGGACAGGGATTGGCTACACCTTC
NA	NA	TRBV19	TRBJ2-6	CASSLPWGTGSGANVLTF	TGTGCCAGTAGCCTCCCATGGGGAACGGGCTCTGGGGCCAACGTCCTGACTTTC
TRBD2	NA	TRBV6-4	TRBJ2-3	CASSDWGGSVADTQYF	TGTGCCAGCAGTGACTGGGGGGGGAGCGTAGCAGATACGCAGTATTTT
TRBD1	once	TRBV29-1	TRBJ2-7	CSVGGRGLDEQYF	TGCAGCGTTGGGGGCAGGGGGCTCGACGAGCAGTACTTC
TRBD1	NA	TRBV7-9	TRBJ1-5	CASSLTGVGSNQPQHF	TGTGCCAGCAGCTTAACAGGGGTTGGTAGCAATCAGCCCCAGCATTTT
NA	once	TRBV7-6	TRBJ2-3	CASSSGTTDTQYF	TGTGCCAGCAGCTCAGGGACCACAGATACGCAGTATTTT
TRBD2	NA	TRBV24-1	TRBJ2-3	CATRPGLASDTQYF	TGTGCCACCCGCCCGGGACTAGCATCGGATACGCAGTATTTT
TRBD2	NA	TRBV9	TRBJ2-5	CASSVAWLAGGETQYF	TGTGCCAGCAGCGTAGCCTGGCTAGCGGGGGGGGAGACCCAGTACTTC
NA	NA	TRBV6-6	TRBJ1-1	CASTYGGLNTEAFF	TGTGCCAGCACCTACGGAGGTTTGAACACTGAAGCTTTCTTT
NA	NA	TRBV6-5	TRBJ1-1	CASTPEMNTEAFF	TGTGCCAGCACTCCAGAAATGAACACTGAAGCTTTCTTT
TRBD1	NA	TRBV12-3/TRBV12-4	TRBJ1-2	CASSGQGNYGYTF	TGTGCCAGCAGCGGACAGGGCAACTATGGCTACACCTTC
NA	NA	TRBV3-1/TRBV3-2	TRBJ1-4	CASSQDAQWNEKLFF	TGTGCCAGCAGCCAAGATGCACAATGGAACGAAAAACTGTTTTTT
TRBD2	NA	TRBV2	TRBJ2-2	CASIKGTSGNTGELFF	TGTGCCAGCATTAAGGGAACTAGCGGGAACACCGGGGAGCTGTTTTTT
NA	NA	TRBV5-5	TRBJ2-2	CASSLGQPLVGELFF	TGTGCCAGCAGCTTGGGACAGCCACTGGTCGGGGAGCTGTTTTTT
NA	NA	TRBV19	TRBJ1-5	CASSPWGMGRQPQHF	TGTGCCAGTAGCCCTTGGGGGATGGGTAGGCAGCCCCAGCATTTT
NA	few	TRBV30	TRBJ1-3	CAWSPPGGPQWNTIYF	TGTGCCTGGAGTCCCCCGGGGGGGCCCCAGTGGAACACCATATATTTT
TRBD2	NA	TRBV25-1	TRBJ2-3	CASMAGGVDTQYF	TGTGCCAGCATGGCGGGGGGCGTAGATACGCAGTATTTT
TRBD1	NA	TRBV6-5	TRBJ1-3	CASSYSTGVGNTIYF	TGTGCCAGCAGTTACTCCACAGGGGTTGGAAACACCATATATTTT
TRBD2	NA	TRBV19	TRBJ2-3	CASREVGGTDTQYF	TGTGCCAGTCGGGAGGTGGGGGGCACAGATACGCAGTATTTT
TRBD2	NA	TRBV5-1	TRBJ2-1	CASSLATAGGPPREQFF	TGCGCCAGCAGCTTGGCTACGGCGGGGGGGCCCCCTAGGGAGCAGTTCTTC
NA	NA	TRBV5-6	TRBJ1-2	CASSLMDGYTF	TGTGCCAGCAGCTTGATGGATGGCTACACCTTC
NA	NA	TRBV2	TRBJ1-5	CASSYSSGNQPQHF	TGTGCCAGCAGTTACTCGTCCGGCAATCAGCCCCAGCATTTT
TRBD1	NA	TRBV6-5	TRBJ1-1	CASTPDRAGKAFF	TGTGCCAGCACCCCGGACAGGGCGGGAAAAGCTTTCTTT
TRBD1	NA	TRBV7-9	TRBJ1-1	CASSTGGTEAFF	TGTGCCAGCAGTACAGGGGGGACTGAAGCTTTCTTT
NA	NA	TRBV21-1	TRBJ2-2	CASRVDRGDTGELFF	TGTGCCAGCAGAGTGGACAGGGGGGACACCGGGGAGCTGTTTTTT
NA	NA	TRBV6-5	TRBJ2-6	CASTPMGTGANVLTF	TGTGCCAGCACTCCGATGGGGACTGGGGCCAACGTCCTGACTTTC
NA	NA	TRBV15	TRBJ1-2	CATSASSYGYTF	TGTGCCACCAGCGCGTCTAGCTATGGCTACACCTTC
TRBD1	NA	TRBV19	TRBJ2-5	CATSGTGGETQYF	TGTGCCACCAGTGGGACAGGGGGCGAGACCCAGTACTTC
NA	NA	TRBV27	TRBJ1-5	CASSPWVLGGNQPQHF	TGTGCCAGCAGCCCCTGGGTCCTAGGCGGCAATCAGCCCCAGCATTTT
TRBD1	once	TRBV27	TRBJ1-6	CASSLRGQSSYNSPLHF	TGTGCCAGCAGTCTCAGGGGGCAGAGCTCCTATAATTCACCCCTCCACTTT
TRBD1	few	TRBV2	TRBJ1-1	CASTRDSNTEAFF	TGTGCCAGTACCCGGGACAGCAACACTGAAGCTTTCTTT
NA	NA	TRBV6-2/TRBV6-3	TRBJ1-5	CASSYSGHQPQHF	TGTGCCAGCAGTTACTCTGGTCATCAGCCCCAGCATTTT
TRBD1	NA	TRBV9	TRBJ1-2	CASSFQQGDYGYTF	TGTGCCAGCAGCTTTCAACAGGGGGACTATGGCTACACCTTC
NA	NA	TRBV2	TRBJ1-2	CASSAGTASSGYTF	TGTGCCAGCAGTGCTGGGACGGCCTCTAGCGGCTACACCTTC
TRBD1	NA	TRBV27	TRBJ1-4	CASSPGQGKEKLFF	TGTGCCAGCAGCCCAGGACAGGGGAAGGAAAAACTGTTTTTT
TRBD2	NA	TRBV5-1	TRBJ2-2	CASSWTSGGAEDGELFF	TGCGCCAGCAGCTGGACTAGCGGGGGGGCCGAGGACGGGGAGCTGTTTTTT
NA	NA	TRBV6-5	TRBJ1-1	CASRRSHGDTEAFF	TGTGCCAGCAGGAGGTCCCACGGGGACACTGAAGCTTTCTTT
NA	NA	TRBV7-2	TRBJ1-1	CASSLARNTEAFF	TGTGCCAGCAGCTTAGCCAGGAACACTGAAGCTTTCTTT
NA	NA	TRBV19	TRBJ2-7	CASSITAPVSYEQYF	TGTGCCAGTAGCATTACAGCTCCGGTCTCCTACGAGCAGTACTTC
NA	NA	TRBV5-6	TRBJ1-4	CASSLVQAGEKLFF	TGTGCCAGCAGCTTGGTCCAGGCGGGTGAAAAACTGTTTTTT